Each of the 29 T cell receptor beta chains below was sequenced from the same sample in a study of beta chain features in type 1 diabetes. Sequenced material consisted of expressed TCRB transcripts (all of the isolated RNA was reverse transcribed). Produced via immunoSEQ multiplex PCR; TCRdb's table is partial and in-frame only. Of 350,000 to 400,000 clones in the sample, roughly 12% were seen once. No antigen is known for these receptors. Study outcomes and limitations: Shorter TCRB CDR3s, moderately but significantly so, marked every one of the four CD4+ subsets in Type 1 diabetes patients.

Sequenced input: naive CD4+ T cells from blood. Receptor source: a woman under 30 with type 1 diabetes.

CDR3 sequence: CASRYRGGYEQYF. The CDR3 DNA follows: TGTGCCAGCAGATACAGGGGGGGCTACGAGCAGTACTTC. The J gene is TRBJ2-7, the V gene TRBV27, with a weak D call TRBD1 (8 bases). Per the germline V gene, CDR1 is MNHEY and CDR2 is SMNVEV (reference sequence). V was pared by 6 bases and J by 3 bases, with 12 bases between. The CDR3 loop spans 13 amino acids.

The gene calls are TRBV28 and TRBJ2-1; 14 bases align to TRBD2. The CDR3 runs 16 residues. Germline assignment: CDR1 MDHEN and CDR2 SYDVKM. Germline trimming cut 6 bases from V and 2 bases from J; bases unmatched to any gene: 3. CDR3 nucleotides: TGTGCCAGCAGCCGGGGACTAGCGGGAGCCTACAATGAGCAGTTCTTC. This sequence encodes CASSRGLAGAYNEQFF.

This clone was seen more than once but under ten times. The chain combines TRBV18 with TRBJ1-2; D possibly corresponds to TRBD1 (5 bases). Trimming pared 3 bases from V and 1 base from J, leaving 9 bases between. The germline gives CDR1 KGHSH, CDR2 LQKENI. This CDR3 has 14 residues. The CDR3, as DNA: TGTGCCAGCTCACCGGCAGGGATTAACTATGGCTACACCTTC. This translates into CASSPAGINYGYTF.

The chain links TRBV5-1 to TRBJ2-6; 9 bases match TRBD1. Trimming at V came to 7 bases and at J to 2 bases, leaving 7 bases not matched to a gene. The CDR3 covers 16 residues. CDR1 is SGHRS and CDR2 is YFSETQ in the germline V gene. CDR3 in DNA: TGCGCCAGCCAAGGGACAGGGTTGGCTGGGGCCAACGTCCTGACTTTC. Residues: CASQGTGLAGANVLTF.

The rearrangement joins TRBV19 to TRBJ2-1; the match to TRBD2 covers 11 bases. Unmatched junction bases numbered 6, after V lost 4 bases and J lost 1 base. The CDR3 consists of 17 residues. CDR1 LNHDA and CDR2 SQIVND come from the germline V gene (reference sequence). Here the CDR3 reads CASSTYSGRVSYNEQFF. As DNA, the CDR3 is TGTGCCAGTAGTACATATAGCGGGAGGGTTTCCTACAATGAGCAGTTCTTC.

This clone was counted only a few times. The genes are TRBV4-3 and TRBJ1-2, with D possibly being TRBD1 (5 bases). The CDR3 is made up of 14 amino acids. From germline, CDR1 is LGHNA and CDR2 YSLEER. Between the trimmed V and J ends, which lost 4 bases and 7 bases, there was a span of 16 bases. DNA of the CDR3: TGCGCCAGCAGCCCTGGGGCTCTTGGGGCTGGCTACACCTTC. This codes for CASSPGALGAGYTF.

Only a few counts were recorded for this clone. The chain links TRBV6-5 to TRBJ2-5, with a possible D match to TRBD1 (6 bases). V gave up 4 bases and J gave up 4 bases, with 10 bases separating them. This CDR3 has 13 residues. Germline V gene lookup returns CDR1 MNHEY and CDR2 SVGAGI. The CDR3 region is CASSFTGPETQYF. The CDR3 region has the DNA TGTGCCAGCAGTTTCACAGGGCCAGAGACCCAGTACTTC.

In its sample, this clone was seen a few times. A read error may produce the germline difference seen at one junction end. J is TRBJ1-2 and V is TRBV28, with D possibly matching TRBD1 (6 bases). The CDR3 contains 14 residues. The V gene's germline CDR1 is MDHEN and CDR2 SYDVKM. CDR3: CASTGGQKEAGYTF. The DNA for the CDR3 is TGTGCAAGCACAGGTGGACAGAAGGAGGCTGGCTACACCTTC.

The chain carries TRBV7-2 and TRBJ1-5, with D possibly matching TRBD1 (5 bases). This CDR3 is 13 amino acids long. V lost 4 bases and J 3 bases, leaving 7 bases between the germline ends. CDR1 SGHTA and CDR2 FQGNSA come from the germline V gene. The DNA for the CDR3 is TGTGCCAGCAGCTCGGACACCAATCAGCCCCAGCATTTT. This gives the protein CASSSDTNQPQHF.

V is TRBV6-5 and J is TRBJ1-2; 8 bases agree with TRBD1. The germline CDR1 and CDR2 sequences are MNHEY and SVGAGI. V trimming: 5 bases; J trimming: 4 bases; junction bases outside the gene matches: 6. This CDR3 is 14 amino acids long. CDR3 sequence: CASSTQQGGYGYTF. The DNA of the CDR3 is TGTGCCAGCAGTACTCAACAGGGGGGCTATGGCTACACCTTC.

As DNA, the CDR3 is TGTGCCTGGAGTGCCGGGACTAGCGGGAGAGATGAGCAGTTCTTC. It is translated as CAWSAGTSGRDEQFF. V usage is TRBV30 and J usage is TRBJ2-1; 14 bases match TRBD2. The V gene's germline CDR1 is GTSNPN and CDR2 SVGIG (reference sequence). V lost 1 base to trimming and J lost 8 bases; unmatched junction nucleotides: 4. The CDR3 extends over 15 amino acids.

This clone was recorded a few times. J is TRBJ1-1 and V is TRBV7-3; TRBD1 matches at 9 bases. V dropped 2 bases and J dropped 4; count of bases not matched to a gene: 5. The CDR3 totals 15 residues. Germline V lookup: CDR1 SGHTA, CDR2 FQGTGA. The CDR3 sequence: CASSLLGQGRTEAFF. CDR3 coding DNA: TGTGCCAGCAGCTTACTGGGACAGGGCCGCACTGAAGCTTTCTTT.

This clone occurred a few times. The chain links TRBV7-2 to TRBJ1-5, with D possibly TRBD1 on 6 matching bases. The CDR3 has 13 residues. Germline V gives CDR1 SGHTA, CDR2 FQGNSA. V was shortened by 4 bases and J by 4 bases, with 8 bases between the two germline ends. CDR3 sequence (DNA): TGTGCCAGCAGCTGGACAGAGAATCAGCCCCAGCATTTT. Translating gives CASSWTENQPQHF.

V usage is TRBV4-1 and J usage is TRBJ2-2, with TRBD2 identical over 7 bases. The CDR3 loop spans 15 amino acids. The V segment lost 3 bases and the J segment 6 bases; nucleotides outside the gene matches: 7. CDR1 MGHRA and CDR2 YSYEKL come from the germline V gene. This chain's CDR3 is CASSHPGGGSGELFF. CDR3 in DNA: TGCGCCAGCAGCCACCCGGGGGGAGGGTCCGGGGAGCTGTTTTTT.

This clone was observed a handful of times. The V call is TRBV21-1, the J call TRBJ2-5; TRBD1 reflects the table's D call only, with no check against the DNA. The end of the DNA is better explained by TRBJ2-7, so the J call may be wrong. TRBV21-1 is recorded as a pseudogene. The CDR3 is made up of 14 amino acids. The CDR3 DNA sequence: TGTGCCAGCAGCTCCGGGACAGAGTTGGGCGAGCAGTACTTC. Translating gives CASSSGTELGEQYF.

This clone was seen more than once but under ten times. This chain joins TRBV28 and TRBJ1-2; D might be TRBD1 (5 bases). The CDR3 is made up of 13 amino acids. V was shortened by 6 bases and J by 2 bases, with 10 bases between the two germline ends. The germline CDR1 and CDR2 sequences are MDHEN and SYDVKM. CDR3 sequence (DNA): TGTGCCAGCAGCCTGGACATGAACTATGGCTACACCTTC. This translates into CASSLDMNYGYTF.

Concerning this clone itself: Germline is not matched at one junction end, which may reflect a read error. The chain is built from TRBV6-1 and TRBJ2-7, with D maybe TRBD1 (7 bases). The CDR3 spans 17 residues. Per the germline V gene, CDR1 is MNHNS and CDR2 is SASEGT. DNA for the CDR3: TGTGCCAGCAGTGGAGGGCGGGACAGCGGTCTATCCTCCGAGCAGTACTTC. Translated, it gives CASSGGRDSGLSSEQYF.

This clone was counted only a few times. The chain links TRBV4-3 to TRBJ2-7; 7 nucleotides agree with TRBD2. Germline V gene data show CDR1 as LGHNA and CDR2 as YSLEER. The trim removed 1 base at V and 0 bases at J, leaving 18 bases unmatched. The CDR3 sequence is 20 residues long. CDR3 sequence: CASSQASGGSNLRGSYEQYF. The CDR3 region has the DNA TGCGCCAGCAGCCAAGCGTCGGGCGGGAGCAATCTCCGGGGCTCCTACGAGCAGTACTTC.

This clone showed up just a few times. The gene calls are TRBV6-1 and TRBJ2-3; the D gene is possibly TRBD1 (5 bases). CDR1 MNHNS and CDR2 SASEGT come from the germline V gene. The CDR3 is made up of 13 amino acids. The V gene lost 8 bases and the J gene lost 1 base, with 10 bases spanning the gap. CDR3 amino acids: CASPLTGTDTQYF. In DNA, the CDR3 is TGTGCCAGCCCCCTGACAGGCACAGATACGCAGTATTTT.

This sequence joins TRBV7-9 and TRBJ1-1; 7 bases are a match to TRBD1. CDR3 length equals 15 residues. Germline CDR1 reads SEHNR; CDR2 reads FQNEAQ (reference sequence). V lost 1 base, J lost 6 bases, and 8 bases stayed unmatched. The CDR3 reads CASSLGAATGSEAFF. CDR3 nucleotide sequence: TGTGCCAGCAGCTTAGGGGCGGCGACAGGGTCTGAAGCTTTCTTT.

This clone has only a few counts. J is TRBJ1-1 and V is TRBV19; 8 bases line up with TRBD1. The CDR3 loop spans 14 amino acids. CDR1 LNHDA and CDR2 SQIVND come from the germline V gene (reference sequence). The V gene end was trimmed by 6 bases and the J gene end by 3 bases; junction bases not matched to a gene: 6. Here the CDR3 reads CASSLLQGDTEAFF. CDR3 DNA: TGTGCCAGTAGCCTATTACAGGGGGACACTGAAGCTTTCTTT. Looking up the rest from reference TRBV19 and TRBJ1-1 gives the full variable domain: DGGITQSPKYLFRKEGQNVTLSCEQNLNHDAMYWYRQDPGQGLRLIYYSQIVNDFQKGDIAEGYSVSREKKESFPLTVTSAQKNPTAFYLCASSLLQGDTEAFFGQGTRLTVV.

This chain links TRBV15 with TRBJ2-3, with 7 bases aligning to TRBD2. V gave up 3 bases and J gave up 2 bases; unmatched junction bases: 8. The CDR3 is 16 amino acids. The V gene's germline CDR1 is LNHNV and CDR2 YYDKDF (reference sequence). This CDR3 reads CATSRRAGSHTDTQYF. CDR3 coding DNA: TGTGCCACCAGCAGGAGAGCGGGATCGCACACAGATACGCAGTATTTT.

Only a few counts were recorded for this clone. The chain couples TRBV5-1 to TRBJ2-7; 7 positions agree with TRBD1. The CDR3 contains 15 residues. CDR1 and CDR2 (germline): SGHRS, YFSETQ. V lost 0 bases and J lost 0; bases outside the gene matches: 3. The DNA of the CDR3 is TGCGCCAGCAGCTTGGCAGGGGACAGCTCCTACGAGCAGTACTTC. Its protein is CASSLAGDSSYEQYF.

J is TRBJ2-2 and V is TRBV9; 7 bases map to TRBD2. The CDR3 runs to 18 residues. Per the germline V gene, CDR1 is SGDLS and CDR2 is YYNGEE. V shed 3 bases, J shed 0 bases, and the junction held 11 bases outside the gene matches. Here the CDR3 DNA reads TGTGCCAGCAGCGCGGGGGGTATGGGTTGGTCGAACACCGGGGAGCTGTTTTTT. Protein product: CASSAGGMGWSNTGELFF.

This clone was recorded a few times. The genes are TRBV5-4 and TRBJ1-2; 7 positions match TRBD1. The CDR3 extends over 17 amino acids. The germline V gene has CDR1 SGHNT and CDR2 YYREEE (reference sequence). J was trimmed by 0 bases and V by 6 bases; bases with no gene match: 14. The CDR3 reads CASKGTNPGTANYGYTF. CDR3 sequence (DNA): TGTGCCAGCAAAGGAACCAACCCCGGGACAGCTAACTATGGCTACACCTTC.

V usage is TRBV11-2 and J usage is TRBJ1-3; a weak D match, TRBD1 (5 bases). The V and J ends lost 3 bases and 10 bases respectively, with 22 bases between them. The CDR3 is made up of 16 amino acids. Germline CDR1 and CDR2: SGHAT and FQNNGV. The CDR3 sequence: CASSFSFDSLGKTIYF. CDR3 nucleotide sequence: TGTGCCAGCAGCTTCTCCTTCGACAGTCTTGGTAAAACCATATATTTT.

The chain joins TRBV5-4 to TRBJ1-1, with D possibly being TRBD1 (5 bases). V was clipped by 6 bases and J by 1 base, with 10 bases between them. The CDR3 runs 13 residues. The germline gives CDR1 SGHNT, CDR2 YYREEE (reference sequence). The DNA for the CDR3 is TGTGCCAGCACAGGGTACTCGAACACTGAAGCTTTCTTT. It yields the protein CASTGYSNTEAFF.

There are a few counts of this clone. The chain carries TRBV30 and TRBJ2-7; TRBD1 aligns across 7 bases. The CDR3 totals 14 residues. Germline V lookup: CDR1 GTSNPN, CDR2 SVGIG (reference sequence). Trimming at V came to 4 bases and at J to 0 bases, leaving 6 bases not matched to a gene. This chain's CDR3 is CAWKGQTYSYEQYF. The CDR3 DNA follows: TGTGCCTGGAAGGGACAGACTTACTCCTACGAGCAGTACTTC.

This clone was detected a few times. This CDR3 is also generated by other DNA sequences in the sample. V usage is TRBV18 and J usage is TRBJ1-1, with D possibly matching TRBD1 (5 bases). V was shortened by 3 bases and J by 4 bases, with 6 bases between the two germline ends. Germline assignment: CDR1 KGHSH and CDR2 LQKENI. This CDR3 is 12 amino acids long. The CDR3, as DNA: TGTGCCAGCTCACCCGACAGCACTGAAGCTTTCTTT. Protein: CASSPDSTEAFF. Based on the CDR3 plus reference TRBV18 and TRBJ1-1, the full variable domain is NAGVMQNPRHLVRRRGQEARLRCSPMKGHSHVYWYRQLPEEGLKFMVYLQKENIIDESGMPKERFSAEFPKEGPSILRIQQVVRGDSAAYFCASSPDSTEAFFGQGTRLTVV.